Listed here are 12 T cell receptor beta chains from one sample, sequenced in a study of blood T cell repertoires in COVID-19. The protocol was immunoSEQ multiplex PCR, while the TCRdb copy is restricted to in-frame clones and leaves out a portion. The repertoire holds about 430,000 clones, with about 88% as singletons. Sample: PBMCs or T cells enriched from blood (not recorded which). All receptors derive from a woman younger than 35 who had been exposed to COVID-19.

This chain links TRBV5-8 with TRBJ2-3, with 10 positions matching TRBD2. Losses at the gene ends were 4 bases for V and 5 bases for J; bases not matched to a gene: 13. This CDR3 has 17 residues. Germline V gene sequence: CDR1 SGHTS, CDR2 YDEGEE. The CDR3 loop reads CASSQHSTSGSGDTQYF. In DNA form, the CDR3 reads TGTGCCAGCAGCCAACACTCGACTAGCGGGTCGGGAGATACGCAGTATTTT.

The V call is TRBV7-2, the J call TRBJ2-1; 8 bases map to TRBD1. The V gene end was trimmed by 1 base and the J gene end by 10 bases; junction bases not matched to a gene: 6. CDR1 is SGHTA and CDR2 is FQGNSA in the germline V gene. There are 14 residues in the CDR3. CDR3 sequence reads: CASSLGPGGKEQFF. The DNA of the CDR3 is TGTGCCAGCAGCTTAGGTCCAGGGGGCAAGGAGCAGTTCTTC.

The CDR3 nucleotides are TGTGCCAGCAGCCGAACAGAAACGTCCTACGAGCAGTACTTC. This sequence encodes CASSRTETSYEQYF. V gene TRBV3-1 (or the pseudogene TRBV3-2) combines with J gene TRBJ2-7, with no clear D. CDR1 LGHDT and CDR2 YNNKEL come from the germline V gene (reference sequence). V shed 4 bases and J shed 1 base, with 11 bases lying between them. The CDR3 has 14 amino acids.

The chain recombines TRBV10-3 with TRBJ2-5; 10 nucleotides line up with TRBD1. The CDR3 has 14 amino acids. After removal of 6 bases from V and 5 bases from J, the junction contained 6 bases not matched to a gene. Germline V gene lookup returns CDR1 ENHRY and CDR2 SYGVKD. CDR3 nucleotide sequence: TGTGCCATCAGCAACGACAGGGGGCCGGAGACCCAGTACTTC. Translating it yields CAISNDRGPETQYF.

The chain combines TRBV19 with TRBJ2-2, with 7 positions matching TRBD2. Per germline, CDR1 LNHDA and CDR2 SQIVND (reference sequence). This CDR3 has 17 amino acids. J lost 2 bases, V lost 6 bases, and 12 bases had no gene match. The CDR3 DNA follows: TGTGCCAGTAGCACCAGGGCGGGAGTGGTAAACACCGGGGAGCTGTTTTTT. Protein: CASSTRAGVVNTGELFF.

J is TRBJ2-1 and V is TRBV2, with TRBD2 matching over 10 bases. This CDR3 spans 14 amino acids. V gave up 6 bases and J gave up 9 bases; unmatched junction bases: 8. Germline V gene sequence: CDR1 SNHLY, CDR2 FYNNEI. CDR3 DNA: TGTGCCAGCAGATACGGGACTAGCGTAGGTGAGCAGTTCTTC. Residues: CASRYGTSVGEQFF. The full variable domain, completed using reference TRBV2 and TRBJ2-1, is EPEVTQTPSHQVTQMGQEVILRCVPISNHLYFYWYRQILGQKVEFLVSFYNNEISEKSEIFDDQFSVERPDGSNFTLKIRSTKLEDSAMYFCASRYGTSVGEQFFGPGTRLTVL.

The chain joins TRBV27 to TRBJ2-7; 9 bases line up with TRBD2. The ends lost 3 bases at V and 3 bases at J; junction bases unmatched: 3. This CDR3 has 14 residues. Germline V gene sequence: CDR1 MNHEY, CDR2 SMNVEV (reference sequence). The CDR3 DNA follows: TGTGCCAGCAGTTTTACAGCGGGGGGCTACGAGCAGTACTTC. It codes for CASSFTAGGYEQYF.

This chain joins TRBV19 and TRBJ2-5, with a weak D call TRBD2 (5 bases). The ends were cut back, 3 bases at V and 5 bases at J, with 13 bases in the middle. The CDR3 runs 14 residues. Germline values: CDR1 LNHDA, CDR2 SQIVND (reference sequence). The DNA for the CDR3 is TGTGCCAGTAGTATGTCCGCGGGTAGGGAGACCCAGTACTTC. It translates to CASSMSAGRETQYF.

The CDR3 sequence: CASSLGTSGRVETQYF. CDR3 coding DNA: TGCGCCAGCAGCTTGGGGACTAGCGGGAGAGTGGAGACCCAGTACTTC. V usage is TRBV5-1 and J usage is TRBJ2-5, with 13 bases matching TRBD2. The J segment lost 5 bases and the V segment lost 0 bases, leaving 4 bases of the junction unmatched. Germline assignment: CDR1 SGHRS and CDR2 YFSETQ. CDR3 length equals 16 residues.

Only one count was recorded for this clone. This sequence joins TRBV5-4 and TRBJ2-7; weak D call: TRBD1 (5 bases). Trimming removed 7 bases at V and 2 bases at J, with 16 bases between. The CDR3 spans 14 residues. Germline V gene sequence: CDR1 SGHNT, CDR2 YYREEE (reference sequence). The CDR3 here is CASARGRATYEQYF. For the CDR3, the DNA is TGTGCCAGCGCAAGGGGCAGGGCAACCTACGAGCAGTACTTC.

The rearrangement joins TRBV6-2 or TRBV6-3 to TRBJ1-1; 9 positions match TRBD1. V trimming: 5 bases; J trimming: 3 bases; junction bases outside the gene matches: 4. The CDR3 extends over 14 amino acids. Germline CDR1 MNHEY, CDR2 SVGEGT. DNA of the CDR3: TGTGCCAGCAGTACCCGGACAGGGGACACTGAAGCTTTCTTT. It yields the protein CASSTRTGDTEAFF.

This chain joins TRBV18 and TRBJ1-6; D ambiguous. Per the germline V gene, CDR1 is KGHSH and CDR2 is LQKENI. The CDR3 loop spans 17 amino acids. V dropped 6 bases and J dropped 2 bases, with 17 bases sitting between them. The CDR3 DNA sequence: TGTGCCAGCTCTCCCCTCAGTGCTGCCGCCTATAATTCACCCCTCCACTTT. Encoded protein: CASSPLSAAAYNSPLHF.